Listed here is a single T cell receptor beta chain. CDR1 is KGHSH, CDR2 LQKENI, per germline. The CDR3 spans 17 residues. V shed 2 bases and J shed 0 bases, with 14 bases lying between them. The entry originates in a study of T cell responses to AZD1222 COVID-19 vaccine. Sequencing used immunoSEQ multiplex PCR; TCRdb keeps in-frame clones, though not all of them. The data hold approximately 110,000 clones, with 92% observed a single time. Specimen: peripheral blood, collected 28 days after the second AZD1222 dose. The rearrangement uses TRBV18 and TRBJ1-3, with no clear D. This clonotype was sampled from an adult who received the AZD1222 COVID-19 vaccine. The chain's CDR3 is CASSPFSRQPSGNTIYF. CDR3 DNA: TGTGCCAGCTCACCATTTTCGAGGCAGCCCTCTGGAAACACCATATATTTT.